One sample yielded the 30 T cell receptor beta chains listed below, sequenced in a study of CD8+ T cells in alopecia areata. Extraction of RNA preceded its reverse transcription into cDNA, which served as the sequencing template. Measured with immunoSEQ multiplex PCR; TCRdb has only the in-frame clones, and not every one. Here the sample spans roughly 200,000 clones, about 60% being singletons. Sample treatment: oral pan-JAK inhibitor, 5-10 mg twice daily. Sample: CD8+ T cells sorted from blood, taken at week 24, from a patient treated with tofacitinib. Receptor source: a human donor with alopecia areata.

V gene TRBV30 combines with J gene TRBJ2-7, with 13 bases fitting TRBD2. V shed 2 bases and J 4 bases; nucleotides not matched to a gene: 2. From germline, CDR1 is GTSNPN and CDR2 SVGIG (reference sequence). The CDR3 contains 14 residues. CDR3 residues: CAWSRLAGGYEQYF. The CDR3 DNA reads as TGTGCCTGGAGTAGACTAGCGGGGGGTTACGAGCAGTACTTC.

The chain combines TRBV11-2 with TRBJ2-1, with no clear D. The CDR3 covers 16 residues. Germline CDR1 reads SGHAT; CDR2 reads FQNNGV. Trimming took off 4 bases at V and 9 bases at J, with 22 bases between the two ends. CDR3 region: CASSSKVMSAAPEQFF. DNA of the CDR3: TGTGCCAGCAGCTCAAAAGTTATGTCGGCGGCCCCTGAGCAGTTCTTC.

This sequence joins TRBV5-1 and TRBJ2-1; 10 positions match TRBD1. CDR3 length: 15 residues. Germline CDR1 and CDR2: SGHRS and YFSETQ. Trimming at V came to 3 bases and at J to 8 bases, leaving 8 bases not matched to a gene. CDR3 sequence reads: CASSSGQGFFDEQFF. The CDR3 DNA is TGCGCCAGCAGCTCGGGACAGGGGTTTTTCGATGAGCAGTTCTTC.

The J gene is TRBJ2-3, the V gene TRBV6-5; D not certain. There are 13 residues in the CDR3. Looked up from germline, CDR1 is MNHEY and CDR2 is SVGAGI. The V gene lost 4 bases and the J gene lost 4 bases, with 9 bases spanning the gap. The CDR3 sequence: CASSSVVSDTQYF. The CDR3 DNA is TGTGCCAGCAGTTCCGTGGTGTCAGATACGCAGTATTTT.

This clone has more than one count but fewer than ten. The CDR3 protein is CASTWLYNSPLHF. Here the CDR3 DNA reads TGTGCCAGCACTTGGCTCTATAATTCACCCCTCCACTTT. The rearrangement joins TRBV28 to TRBJ1-6; D gene ambiguous. CDR1 is MDHEN, CDR2 SYDVKM, per germline. This CDR3 has 13 residues. V was clipped by 7 bases and J by 3 bases, with 7 bases between them.

The V gene is TRBV18, the J gene TRBJ1-2; perhaps TRBD1 as D (5 bases). V was cut by 6 bases and J by 0 bases, with 5 bases left in between. The CDR3 runs 12 residues. Germline CDR1 and CDR2: KGHSH and LQKENI. CDR3 in amino acids: CASSDTNYGYTF. CDR3 bases: TGTGCCAGCTCGGACACTAACTATGGCTACACCTTC. The full variable domain, completed using reference TRBV18 and TRBJ1-2, is NAGVMQNPRHLVRRRGQEARLRCSPMKGHSHVYWYRQLPEEGLKFMVYLQKENIIDESGMPKERFSAEFPKEGPSILRIQQVVRGDSAAYFCASSDTNYGYTFGSGTRLTVV.

There are a few counts of this clone. The gene calls are TRBV21-1 and TRBJ2-1. TRBV21-1 is assigned pseudogene status. There are 15 residues in the CDR3. The CDR3 sequence is CASSSVVGPYNEQFF. The CDR3 nucleotides read TGTGCCAGCAGCTCGGTGGTAGGGCCTTACAATGAGCAGTTCTTC.

The chain uses TRBV5-5 and TRBJ2-5; 7 positions agree with TRBD1. Trimming took 4 bases from V and 4 from J; bases not matched to a gene: 10. Germline CDR1 and CDR2: SGHKS and YYEKEE (reference sequence). The CDR3 sequence is 15 residues long. The CDR3 protein is CASSGRDRFPETQYF. For the CDR3, the DNA is TGTGCCAGCAGCGGCCGGGACAGATTTCCAGAGACCCAGTACTTC.

J is TRBJ2-5 and V is TRBV5-1; 10 nucleotides line up with TRBD1. J lost 5 bases, V lost 3 bases, and 10 bases had no gene match. CDR1 SGHRS and CDR2 YFSETQ come from the germline V gene. CDR3 length: 16 amino acids. CDR3 region: CASSSPGQGFWETQYF. The CDR3 DNA reads as TGCGCCAGCAGCTCCCCGGGACAGGGGTTCTGGGAGACCCAGTACTTC.

This rearrangement joins TRBV30 to TRBJ2-3, with D possibly being TRBD1 (5 bases). With 1 base removed from V and 2 bases from J, the gap between germline ends came to 10 bases. This CDR3 contains 14 residues. CDR1 is GTSNPN and CDR2 is SVGIG in the germline V gene (reference sequence). For the CDR3, the DNA is TGTGCCTGGAGTGGGGTCAGGGACACAGATACGCAGTATTTT. Translation: CAWSGVRDTDTQYF.

The chain joins TRBV29-1 to TRBJ1-2; 8 nucleotides match TRBD1. From germline, CDR1 is SQVTM and CDR2 ANQGSEA. The ends lost 8 bases at V and 3 bases at J; junction bases unmatched: 5. The CDR3 covers 12 residues. For the CDR3, the DNA is TGCAGCACTCCACAGGGGGACTATGGCTACACCTTC. Its translation: CSTPQGDYGYTF. The full variable domain, in which reference TRBV29-1 and TRBJ1-2 provide the parts outside the CDR3, is SAVISQKPSRDICQRGTSLTIQCQVDSQVTMMFWYRQQPGQSLTLIATANQGSEATYESGFVIDKFPISRPNLTFSTLTVSNMSPEDSSIYLCSTPQGDYGYTFGSGTRLTVV.

The rearrangement joins TRBV15 to TRBJ1-5; 7 bases are a match to TRBD1. Germline V CDR1 and CDR2: LNHNV, YYDKDF (reference sequence). The CDR3 totals 19 residues. V was clipped by 1 base and J by 5 bases; unmatched bases: 17. In DNA form, the CDR3 reads TGTGCCACCAGCAGAGGAATCGGACAGGCTACGAGCGTTCATCAGCCCCAGCATTTT. This codes for CATSRGIGQATSVHQPQHF.

A few counts support this clone. The gene calls are TRBV6-6 and TRBJ2-1; D unresolved. Germline V lookup: CDR1 MNHNY, CDR2 SVGAGI (reference sequence). This CDR3 has 12 amino acids. The V gene lost 2 bases and the J gene lost 7 bases, with 6 bases spanning the gap. The CDR3 coding sequence is TGTGCCAGCAGTTACACCCTGAATGAGCAGTTCTTC. Its protein is CASSYTLNEQFF.

This clone has just one count. The rearrangement links TRBV30 to TRBJ2-3; possibly TRBD1 for D (6 bases). The CDR3 runs to 15 residues. V shed 1 base and J shed 1 base, with 12 bases lying between them. Germline values: CDR1 GTSNPN, CDR2 SVGIG (reference sequence). The CDR3: CAWSGQEYGTDTQYF. CDR3 bases: TGTGCCTGGAGTGGACAGGAATATGGCACAGATACGCAGTATTTT.

This clone was recorded a few times. The chain's CDR3 is CASSPEGRVGTDTQYF. CDR3 DNA sequence: TGCGCCAGCAGCCCCGAGGGGCGGGTAGGCACAGATACGCAGTATTTT. The chain links TRBV5-1 to TRBJ2-3; D assignment may be TRBD1 or TRBD2 (5 bases each). Trimming pared 4 bases from V and 1 base from J, leaving 16 bases between. CDR3 size: 16 residues. Germline-derived CDR1 and CDR2 are SGHRS and YFSETQ. Variable domain in full (rest from reference TRBV5-1 and TRBJ2-3): KAGVTQTPRYLIKTRGQQVTLSCSPISGHRSVSWYQQTPGQGLQFLFEYFSETQRNKGNFPGRFSGRQFSNSRSEMNVSTLELGDSALYLCASSPEGRVGTDTQYFGPGTRLTVL.

This clone occurred a few times. The V call is TRBV12-5, the J call TRBJ2-2, with D possibly TRBD1 on 6 matching bases. Germline assignment: CDR1 LGHNT and CDR2 FRNRAP. The CDR3 is made up of 13 amino acids. With 3 bases removed from V and 5 bases from J, the gap between germline ends came to 7 bases. Here the CDR3 reads CASGFTGTGELFF. CDR3 DNA: TGTGCTAGTGGTTTTACAGGGACCGGGGAGCTGTTTTTT. Full variable domain (remainder filled in from reference TRBV12-5 and TRBJ2-2): DARVTQTPRHKVTEMGQEVTMRCQPILGHNTVFWYRQTMMQGLELLAYFRNRAPLDDSGMPKDRFSAEMPDATLATLKIQPSEPRDSAVYFCASGFTGTGELFFGEGSRLTVL.

The chain is built from TRBV5-1 and TRBJ2-3; D gene unclear. With 4 bases removed from V and 2 bases from J, the gap between germline ends came to 20 bases. Germline lookup yields CDR1 SGHRS and CDR2 YFSETQ. CDR3 size: 17 residues. In DNA form, the CDR3 reads TGCGCCAGCAGCACGGATTACTGGACGGATACCACAGATACGCAGTATTTT. This codes for CASSTDYWTDTTDTQYF.

The rearrangement links TRBV7-9 to TRBJ1-4, with TRBD1 as a possible D gene (6 bases). V was clipped by 6 bases and J by 6 bases, with 17 bases between them. Looked up from germline, CDR1 is SEHNR and CDR2 is FQNEAQ (reference sequence). CDR3 length equals 15 residues. CDR3 coding DNA: TGTGCCAGCAGGGACGGACAGACGGGGCATGAAAAACTGTTTTTT. Translated, it gives CASRDGQTGHEKLFF.

The chain has TRBV30 and TRBJ1-6; D unresolved. From germline, CDR1 is GTSNPN and CDR2 SVGIG (reference sequence). This CDR3 has 13 amino acids. Between the trimmed V and J ends, which lost 0 bases and 5 bases, there was a span of 5 bases. For the CDR3, the DNA is TGTGCCTGGAGTGTAACAGATAATTCACCCCTCCACTTT. Translated, it gives CAWSVTDNSPLHF.

The chain uses TRBV13 and TRBJ2-2; D possibly corresponds to TRBD1 (5 bases). Germline V gene data show CDR1 as PRHDT and CDR2 as FYEKMQ (reference sequence). Between the trimmed V and J ends, which lost 5 bases and 5 bases, there was a span of 9 bases. This CDR3 comprises 13 residues. CDR3 bases: TGTGCCAGCAGCCCAGGGCGAACCGGGGAGCTGTTTTTT. This codes for CASSPGRTGELFF.

The chain couples TRBV5-6 to TRBJ2-5; TRBD2 matches 7 bases. CDR3 length: 12 residues. Per the germline V gene, CDR1 is SGHDT and CDR2 is YYEEEE. With 3 bases clipped from V and 5 bases from J, the junction kept 1 base outside the gene matches. The CDR3 DNA follows: TGTGCCAGCAGCTACGGGGGGGAGACCCAGTACTTC. The encoded protein is CASSYGGETQYF.

The rearrangement joins TRBV27 to TRBJ2-4; the D is unclear. The CDR3 loop spans 17 amino acids. Trimming stripped 4 bases from V and 0 bases from J, with 16 bases between. The germline V gene has CDR1 MNHEY and CDR2 SMNVEV (reference sequence). CDR3 protein: CASSSKEQVLAKNIQYF. Written as DNA, the CDR3 is TGTGCCAGCAGTTCAAAGGAACAAGTACTAGCCAAAAACATTCAGTACTTC.

This clone appeared a few times. Other DNA sequences in this sample translate to the same CDR3. V and J are TRBV30 and TRBJ2-7; tentatively, D is TRBD2 (5 bases). The CDR3 has 13 residues. Germline CDR1 GTSNPN, CDR2 SVGIG (reference sequence). The V gene lost 0 bases and the J gene lost 0 bases, with 6 bases spanning the gap. CDR3 residues: CAWSVGSSYEQYF. The CDR3 DNA is TGTGCCTGGAGTGTGGGGAGCTCCTACGAGCAGTACTTC.

The CDR3 DNA sequence: TGTGCCAGTAGTCCCGGGACTGAAGCTTTCTTT. It specifies CASSPGTEAFF. The V and J genes are TRBV19 and TRBJ1-1; D gene uncertain. CDR1 and CDR2 from the germline V gene are LNHDA and SQIVND (reference sequence). The CDR3 extends over 11 amino acids. Deletions cut 5 bases from V and 5 bases from J, with 6 bases between.

This clone showed up just a few times. J is TRBJ2-3 and V is TRBV29-1, with D perhaps being TRBD1 or TRBD2 (5 bases each). Trimming left V 7 bases short and J 0 bases short, with 14 bases between. Germline loops: CDR1 SQVTM, CDR2 ANQGSEA. The CDR3 runs to 14 residues. CDR3 sequence reads: CSGMGRASTDTQYF. CDR3 nucleotides: TGCAGCGGAATGGGGCGGGCTAGCACAGATACGCAGTATTTT.

The V call is TRBV4-1, the J call TRBJ2-2; the match to TRBD1 covers 7 bases. The germline gives CDR1 MGHRA, CDR2 YSYEKL. The junction had 7 bases not matched to a gene; V was cut back by 6 bases and J by 6 bases. The CDR3 loop spans 14 amino acids. Here the CDR3 DNA reads TGCGCCAGCAGGATACAGGGGACCTCCGGGGAGCTGTTTTTT. Its protein is CASRIQGTSGELFF.

This clone is a singleton in its sample. Here the CDR3 reads CASSSQGRDNTGELFF. For the CDR3, the DNA is TGTGCCAGCAGTTCCCAGGGACGGGACAACACCGGGGAGCTGTTTTTT. The chain links TRBV6-6 to TRBJ2-2; D tentatively reads TRBD1 or TRBD2 (5 bases each). This CDR3 has 16 residues. V lost 4 bases and J lost 2, with 14 bases in between. Germline V gene sequence: CDR1 MNHNY, CDR2 SVGAGI (reference sequence).

V usage is TRBV11-2 and J usage is TRBJ2-2, with no clear D. The V and J ends lost 4 bases and 4 bases respectively, with 10 bases between them. The germline V gene encodes CDR1 SGHAT and CDR2 FQNNGV. This CDR3 is 14 amino acids long. CDR3 in DNA: TGTGCCAGCAGCTCCGTCGGCGGCACCGGGGAGCTGTTTTTT. Its protein is CASSSVGGTGELFF.

This clone was counted between two and nine times. V and J are TRBV4-2 and TRBJ2-2; maybe TRBD1 (6 bases). CDR1 and CDR2 (germline): LGHNA, YNFKEQ. V was clipped by 0 bases and J by 0 bases, with 17 bases between them. The CDR3 spans 19 residues. CDR3 nucleotide sequence: TGTGCCAGCAGCCAAGATTACCTCGGGCAGGGGCCGAACACCGGGGAGCTGTTTTTT. It translates to CASSQDYLGQGPNTGELFF.

This clone was seen a single time. The chain has TRBV13 and TRBJ2-1; 9 bases align to TRBD2. From germline, CDR1 is PRHDT and CDR2 FYEKMQ (reference sequence). V trimming: 2 bases; J trimming: 6 bases; junction bases outside the gene matches: 11. This CDR3 contains 17 residues. CDR3 residues: CASSLTSLAGLSNEQFF. The CDR3 DNA reads as TGTGCCAGCAGCTTAACCTCCCTAGCGGGGCTCTCCAATGAGCAGTTCTTC.